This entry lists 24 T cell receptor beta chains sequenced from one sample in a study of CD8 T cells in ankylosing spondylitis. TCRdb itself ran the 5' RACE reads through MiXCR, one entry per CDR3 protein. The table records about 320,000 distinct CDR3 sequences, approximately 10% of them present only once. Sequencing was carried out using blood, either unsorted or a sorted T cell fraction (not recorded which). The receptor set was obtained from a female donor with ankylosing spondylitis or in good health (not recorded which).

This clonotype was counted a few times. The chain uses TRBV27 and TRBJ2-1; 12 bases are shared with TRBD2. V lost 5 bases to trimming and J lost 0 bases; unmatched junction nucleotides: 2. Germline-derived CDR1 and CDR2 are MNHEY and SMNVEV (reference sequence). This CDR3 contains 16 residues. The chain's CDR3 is CASSRTSGASYNEQFF. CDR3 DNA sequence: TGTGCCAGCAGTCGGACTAGCGGGGCCTCCTACAATGAGCAGTTCTTC.

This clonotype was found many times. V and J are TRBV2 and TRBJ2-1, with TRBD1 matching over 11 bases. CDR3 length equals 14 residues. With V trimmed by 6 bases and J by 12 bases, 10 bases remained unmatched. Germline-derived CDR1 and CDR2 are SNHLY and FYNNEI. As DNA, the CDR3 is TGTGCCAGCAGGGGCCAAGGACAGGGGGCTCTGCAGTTCTTC. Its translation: CASRGQGQGALQFF.

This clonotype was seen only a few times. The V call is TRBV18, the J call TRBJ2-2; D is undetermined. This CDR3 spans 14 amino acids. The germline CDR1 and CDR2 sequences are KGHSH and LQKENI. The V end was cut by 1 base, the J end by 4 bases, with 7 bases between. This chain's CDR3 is CASSPRHGTGELFF. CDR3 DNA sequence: TGTGCCAGCTCACCACGTCACGGCACCGGGGAGCTGTTTTTT.

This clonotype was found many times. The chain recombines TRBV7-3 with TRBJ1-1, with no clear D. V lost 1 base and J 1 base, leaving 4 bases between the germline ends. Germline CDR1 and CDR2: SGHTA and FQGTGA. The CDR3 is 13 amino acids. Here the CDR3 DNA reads TGTGCCAGCAGCTTAATGGCGAACACTGAAGCTTTCTTT. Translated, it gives CASSLMANTEAFF.

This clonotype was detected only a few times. The CDR3 nucleotides are TGCGCCAGCAGCCCGGACATTGGGAACACTGAAGCTTTCTTT. Protein sequence: CASSPDIGNTEAFF. The V and J genes are TRBV5-1 and TRBJ1-1; tentatively, D is TRBD1 (5 bases). Germline assignment: CDR1 SGHRS and CDR2 YFSETQ. V dropped 4 bases and J dropped 1 base, with 11 bases sitting between them. This CDR3 spans 14 amino acids.

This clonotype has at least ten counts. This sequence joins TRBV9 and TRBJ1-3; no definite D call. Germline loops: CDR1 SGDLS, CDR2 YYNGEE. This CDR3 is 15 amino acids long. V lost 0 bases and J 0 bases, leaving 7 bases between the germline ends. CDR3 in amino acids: CASSVGSISGNTIYF. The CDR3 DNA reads TGTGCCAGCAGCGTAGGGTCGATCTCTGGAAACACCATATATTTT.

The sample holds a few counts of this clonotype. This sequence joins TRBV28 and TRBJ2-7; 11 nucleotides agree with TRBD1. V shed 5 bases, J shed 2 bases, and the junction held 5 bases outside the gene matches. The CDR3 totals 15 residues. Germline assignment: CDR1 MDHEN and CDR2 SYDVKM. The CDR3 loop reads CASSTPGQGAYEQYF. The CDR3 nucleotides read TGTGCCAGCAGTACTCCGGGACAGGGGGCCTACGAGCAGTACTTC.

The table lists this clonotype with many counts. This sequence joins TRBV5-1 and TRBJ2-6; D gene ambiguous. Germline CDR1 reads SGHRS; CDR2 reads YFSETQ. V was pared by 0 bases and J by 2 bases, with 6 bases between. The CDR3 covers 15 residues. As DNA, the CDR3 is TGCGCCAGCAGCTTGGGGATTACTGGGGCCAACGTCCTGACTTTC. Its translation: CASSLGITGANVLTF.

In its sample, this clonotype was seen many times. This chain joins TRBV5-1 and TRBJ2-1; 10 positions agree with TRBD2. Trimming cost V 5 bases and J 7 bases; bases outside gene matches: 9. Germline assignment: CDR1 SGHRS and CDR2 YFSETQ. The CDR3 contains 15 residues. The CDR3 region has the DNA TGCGCCAGCAGGGGCGGACTAGCGGACCCAAATGAGCAGTTCTTC. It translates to CASRGGLADPNEQFF.

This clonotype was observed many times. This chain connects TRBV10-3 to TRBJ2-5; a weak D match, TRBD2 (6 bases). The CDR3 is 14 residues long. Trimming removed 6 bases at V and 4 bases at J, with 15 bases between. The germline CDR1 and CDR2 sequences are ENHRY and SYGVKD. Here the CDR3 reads CAISQLAPRETQYF. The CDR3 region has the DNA TGTGCCATCAGCCAACTAGCCCCGAGAGAGACCCAGTACTTC.

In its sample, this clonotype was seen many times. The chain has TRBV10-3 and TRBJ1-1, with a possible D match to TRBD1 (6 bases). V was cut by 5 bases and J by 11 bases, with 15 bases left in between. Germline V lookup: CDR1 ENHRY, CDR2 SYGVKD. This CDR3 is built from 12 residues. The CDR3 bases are TGTGCCATCAGTATAGACAGGCTACGGGCTTTCTTT. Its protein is CAISIDRLRAFF.

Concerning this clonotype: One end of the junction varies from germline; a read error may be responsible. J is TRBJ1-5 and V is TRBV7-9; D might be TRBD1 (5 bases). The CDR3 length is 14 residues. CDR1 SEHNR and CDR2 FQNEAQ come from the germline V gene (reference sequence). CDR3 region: CSSSLEGIGQPQHF. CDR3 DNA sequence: TGTTCCAGCAGCTTAGAGGGGATCGGTCAGCCCCAGCATTTT.

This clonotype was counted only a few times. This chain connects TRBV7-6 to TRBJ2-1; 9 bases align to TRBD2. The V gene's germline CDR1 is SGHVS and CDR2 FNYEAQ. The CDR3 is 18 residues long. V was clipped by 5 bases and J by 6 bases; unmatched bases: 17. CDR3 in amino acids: CASSPRIAGAPSPNEQFF. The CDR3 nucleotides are TGTGCCAGCAGCCCACGTATAGCGGGGGCACCGTCCCCCAATGAGCAGTTCTTC.

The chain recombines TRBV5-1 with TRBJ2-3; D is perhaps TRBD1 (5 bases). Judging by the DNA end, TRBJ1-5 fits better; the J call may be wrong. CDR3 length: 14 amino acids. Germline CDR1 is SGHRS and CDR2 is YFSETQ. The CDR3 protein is CASSPRVPADTQHF. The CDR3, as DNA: TGCGCCAGCAGCCCCAGGGTACCCGCAGATACGCAGCATTTT.

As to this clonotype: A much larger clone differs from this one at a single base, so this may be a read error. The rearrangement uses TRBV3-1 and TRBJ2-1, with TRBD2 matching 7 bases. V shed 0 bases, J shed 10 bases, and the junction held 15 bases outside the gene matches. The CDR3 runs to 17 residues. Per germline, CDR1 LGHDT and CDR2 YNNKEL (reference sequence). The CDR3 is CASSQEPAEKRGLEQFF. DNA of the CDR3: TGTGCCAGCAGCCAAGAACCCGCCGAGAAGCGGGGTCTAGAGCAGTTCTTC.

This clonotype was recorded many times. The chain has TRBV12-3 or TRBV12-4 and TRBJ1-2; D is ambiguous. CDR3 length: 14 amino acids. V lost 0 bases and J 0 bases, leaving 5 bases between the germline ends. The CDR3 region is CASSLAEANYGYTF. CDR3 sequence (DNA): TGTGCCAGCAGTTTAGCAGAAGCTAACTATGGCTACACCTTC.

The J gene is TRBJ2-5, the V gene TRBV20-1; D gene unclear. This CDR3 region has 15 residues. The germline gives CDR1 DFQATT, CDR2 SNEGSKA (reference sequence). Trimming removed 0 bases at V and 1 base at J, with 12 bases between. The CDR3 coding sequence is TGCAGTGCTAGAGATCCCCTAGAGAGCCAAGAGACCCAGTACTTC. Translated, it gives CSARDPLESQETQYF.

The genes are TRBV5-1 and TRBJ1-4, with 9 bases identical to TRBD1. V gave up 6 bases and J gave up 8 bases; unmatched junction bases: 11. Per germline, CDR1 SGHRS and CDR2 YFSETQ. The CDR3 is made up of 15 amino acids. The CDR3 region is CASTSGGTGQEKLFF. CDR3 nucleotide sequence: TGCGCCAGCACCTCCGGGGGGACAGGGCAAGAAAAACTGTTTTTT.

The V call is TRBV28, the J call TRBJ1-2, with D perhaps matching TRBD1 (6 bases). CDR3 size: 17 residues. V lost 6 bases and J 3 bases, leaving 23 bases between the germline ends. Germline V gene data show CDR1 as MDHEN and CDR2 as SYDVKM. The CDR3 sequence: CASRKPGQSGGYYGYTF. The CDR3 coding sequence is TGTGCCAGCAGGAAACCCGGACAGAGTGGCGGGTACTATGGCTACACCTTC.

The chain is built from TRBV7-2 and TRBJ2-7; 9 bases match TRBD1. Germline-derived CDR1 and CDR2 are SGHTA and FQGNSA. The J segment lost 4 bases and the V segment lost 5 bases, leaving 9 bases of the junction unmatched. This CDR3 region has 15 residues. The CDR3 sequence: CASSPGGTGRYEQYF. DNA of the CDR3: TGTGCCAGCAGCCCCGGCGGGACAGGGCGATACGAGCAGTACTTC.

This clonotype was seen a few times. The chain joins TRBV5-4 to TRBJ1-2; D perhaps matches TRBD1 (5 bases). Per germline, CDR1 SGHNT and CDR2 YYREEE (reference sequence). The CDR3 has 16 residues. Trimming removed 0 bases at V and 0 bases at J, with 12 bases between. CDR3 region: CASSLVGLDSNYGYTF. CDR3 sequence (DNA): TGTGCCAGCAGCTTGGTGGGACTAGATTCTAACTATGGCTACACCTTC. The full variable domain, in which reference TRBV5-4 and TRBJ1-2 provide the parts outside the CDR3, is ETGVTQSPTHLIKTRGQQVTLRCSSQSGHNTVSWYQQALGQGPQFIFQYYREEENGRGNFPPRFSGLQFPNYSSELNVNALELDDSALYLCASSLVGLDSNYGYTFGSGTRLTVV.

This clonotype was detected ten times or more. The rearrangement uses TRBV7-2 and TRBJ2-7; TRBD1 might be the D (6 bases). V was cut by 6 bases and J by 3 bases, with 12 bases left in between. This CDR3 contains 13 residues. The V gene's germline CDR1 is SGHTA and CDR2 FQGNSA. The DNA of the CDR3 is TGTGCCAGCAGTTGGGACACCAACTACGAGCAGTACTTC. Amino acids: CASSWDTNYEQYF. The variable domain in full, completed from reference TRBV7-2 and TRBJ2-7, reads GAGVSQSPSNKVTEKGKDVELRCDPISGHTALYWYRQSLGQGLEFLIYFQGNSAPDKSGLPSDRFSAERTGGSVSTLTIQRTQQEDSAVYLCASSWDTNYEQYFGPGTRLTVT.

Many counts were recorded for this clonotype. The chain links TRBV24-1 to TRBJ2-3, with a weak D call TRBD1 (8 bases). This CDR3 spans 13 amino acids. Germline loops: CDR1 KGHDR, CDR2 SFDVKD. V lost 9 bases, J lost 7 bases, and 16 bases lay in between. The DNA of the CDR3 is TGTGCCACCCAGGGGGCGGGAGTGAATACGCAGTATTTT. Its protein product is CATQGAGVNTQYF.

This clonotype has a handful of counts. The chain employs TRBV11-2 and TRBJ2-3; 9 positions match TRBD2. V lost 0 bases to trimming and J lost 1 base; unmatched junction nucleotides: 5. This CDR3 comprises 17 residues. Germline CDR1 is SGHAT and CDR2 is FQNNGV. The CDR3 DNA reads TGTGCCAGCAGCTTAGATGTACTAGCGGGCCGCACAGATACGCAGTATTTT. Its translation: CASSLDVLAGRTDTQYF.